The present TCR beta chain was sequenced within a study of T cells in Graves' hyperthyroidism and ophthalmopathy. Study results and caveats: The model identified upcoming ophthalmopathy a median approximately six months ahead of onset.

What was amplified from RNA transcripts were TCR beta CDR3 regions. In the first-round RT-PCR of the TCR CDR3, the HTBI primer set was used. MiXCR, run by TCRdb on the multiplex PCR reads, gives a single entry per CDR3 protein. Of roughly 500,000 distinct CDR3 sequences listed, about 20% were seen once; the top ten hold under 55%. About this clonotype: Its antigen is undetermined.

CDR3 length equals 15 residues. Trimming stripped 4 bases from V and 5 bases from J, with 17 bases between. Looked up from germline, CDR1 is MNHNS and CDR2 is SASEGT. This chain uses TRBV6-1 with TRBJ2-5; D is unclear. The receptor was derived from a woman in her 70s with Graves' ophthalmopathy. Material: blood. CDR3: CASSAFALVGETQYF. DNA of the CDR3: TGTGCCAGCAGTGCGTTTGCCCTAGTCGGGGAGACCCAGTACTTC.